A single sample is the source of the 28 T cell receptor beta chains below, sequenced in a study of blood T cell repertoires in COVID-19. Libraries were prepared by immunoSEQ multiplex PCR; TCRdb keeps only in-frame clonotypes and omits some of them. The repertoire consists of around 290,000 clones, with roughly 90% occurring once and the leading ten covering 0.9% to 1.2%. Material for sequencing was PBMCs or T cells enriched from blood (not recorded which). The receptors derive from a young woman who had recovered from COVID-19.

This sequence joins TRBV10-2 and TRBJ2-3, with TRBD2 matching 7 bases. The CDR3 contains 15 residues. Germline CDR1 and CDR2: WSHSY and SAAADI. The ends lost 6 bases at V and 2 bases at J; junction bases unmatched: 8. CDR3 residues: CASRSLAETTDTQYF. DNA for the CDR3: TGCGCCAGCAGGTCCCTAGCGGAGACCACAGATACGCAGTATTTT.

The CDR3 protein is CATPRGVLAVGNQPQHF. The CDR3 region has the DNA TGTGCCACCCCGCGGGGGGTTCTGGCAGTTGGCAATCAGCCCCAGCATTTT. The chain employs TRBV14 and TRBJ1-5; possibly TRBD1 for D (5 bases). The CDR3 sequence is 17 residues long. Germline CDR1 SGHDN, CDR2 FVKESK. Trimming removed 10 bases at V and 2 bases at J, with 24 bases between.

This chain links TRBV9 with TRBJ2-5, with 13 bases aligning to TRBD2. Germline trimming cut 3 bases from V and 2 bases from J; bases unmatched to any gene: 13. In germline, CDR1 is SGDLS, CDR2 YYNGEE. The CDR3 runs to 19 residues. CDR3 DNA sequence: TGTGCCAGCAGCGAACATGGACTAGCGGGAGCTTCGGGACAAGAGACCCAGTACTTC. Translating gives CASSEHGLAGASGQETQYF.

This clone was seen just once. Compared with germline, one end of the junction differs, possibly owing to a read error. The chain uses TRBV7-7 and TRBJ2-5; D may be TRBD1 (5 bases). Germline CDR1 and CDR2: SSHAT and FNYEAQ (reference sequence). This CDR3 region has 13 residues. The DNA of the CDR3 is TGTGCTAGCAGCCCAGGGAATCAAGAGACCCAGTACTTC. Its protein product is CASSPGNQETQYF.

The CDR3: CASSQTSGSFQYF. In DNA, the CDR3 is TGTGCCAGCAGCCAAACTAGCGGGAGTTTTCAGTACTTC. V and J are TRBV3-1 (or the pseudogene TRBV3-2) and TRBJ2-7; 11 bases match TRBD2. This CDR3 comprises 13 residues. V lost 2 bases and J lost 10; bases outside the gene matches: 4. From germline, CDR1 is LGHDT and CDR2 YNNKEL (reference sequence).

The rearrangement links TRBV3-1 (or the pseudogene TRBV3-2) to TRBJ1-1, with a weak D call TRBD1 (5 bases). This CDR3 comprises 14 residues. In germline, CDR1 is LGHDT, CDR2 YNNKEL (reference sequence). Trimming pared 4 bases from V and 8 bases from J, leaving 17 bases between. CDR3 DNA: TGTGCCAGCAGCCTAATGGGGGGGACTGGGGAAGCTTTCTTT. This sequence encodes CASSLMGGTGEAFF.

The chain employs TRBV7-2 and TRBJ1-5; weak D call: TRBD1 (6 bases). V dropped 5 bases and J dropped 6 bases, with 20 bases sitting between them. Germline assignment: CDR1 SGHTA and CDR2 FQGNSA. The CDR3 covers 16 residues. The CDR3 coding sequence is TGTGCCAGCAGCACACCTGGGGGGGGGCAGGGTCAGCCCCAGCATTTT. Protein sequence: CASSTPGGGQGQPQHF.

V usage is TRBV25-1 and J usage is TRBJ2-7; TRBD1 matches 7 bases. V dropped 4 bases and J dropped 0; count of bases not matched to a gene: 3. CDR3 length equals 14 residues. The germline V gene has CDR1 MGHDK and CDR2 SYGVNS. CDR3 in DNA: TGTGCCAGCAGTGGGGACAGCAGCTCCTACGAGCAGTACTTC. Translated, it gives CASSGDSSSYEQYF.

The chain has TRBV6-2 or TRBV6-3 and TRBJ2-3; 13 positions match TRBD2. Germline assignment: CDR1 MNHEY and CDR2 SVGEGT. V was pared by 4 bases and J by 4 bases, with 5 bases of the junction left unmatched. This CDR3 comprises 16 residues. The CDR3 DNA follows: TGTGCCAGCAGTTGGACTAGCGGGAGTGCGGCAGATACGCAGTATTTT. Its translation is CASSWTSGSAADTQYF.

This clone appeared a single time. The chain carries TRBV7-6 and TRBJ2-5; 10 bases match TRBD2. Germline loops: CDR1 SGHVS, CDR2 FNYEAQ. The CDR3 loop spans 16 amino acids. J lost 5 bases, V lost 2 bases, and 8 bases had no gene match. The CDR3 here is CASSLSSGRARETQYF. CDR3 nucleotides: TGTGCCAGCAGCTTAAGCAGCGGGAGGGCCCGGGAGACCCAGTACTTC.

The V and J genes are TRBV5-6 and TRBJ2-7, with 10 nucleotides matching TRBD1. V was pared by 4 bases and J by 4 bases, with 8 bases of the junction left unmatched. The germline V gene encodes CDR1 SGHDT and CDR2 YYEEEE. The CDR3 consists of 15 residues. This CDR3 reads CASSPHGQGVYEQYF. The CDR3 bases are TGTGCCAGCAGCCCCCATGGACAGGGGGTTTACGAGCAGTACTTC.

This clone was picked up a small number of times. This chain links TRBV27 with TRBJ2-2; weak D call: TRBD2 (6 bases). The germline V gene has CDR1 MNHEY and CDR2 SMNVEV (reference sequence). CDR3 length: 15 residues. The V gene lost 4 bases and the J gene lost 6 bases, with 15 bases spanning the gap. The CDR3 region is CASSWGGTFSGELFF. DNA of the CDR3: TGTGCCAGCAGTTGGGGCGGGACCTTTTCCGGGGAGCTGTTTTTT.

The CDR3: CASSYRGTGRSEQYF. CDR3 coding DNA: TGTGCCAGCAGTTATCGAGGGACAGGGAGAAGCGAGCAGTACTTC. V gene TRBV6-2 or TRBV6-3 combines with J gene TRBJ2-7; 9 positions match TRBD1. J was trimmed by 6 bases and V by 3 bases; bases with no gene match: 9. Germline V gives CDR1 MNHEY, CDR2 SVGEGT. The CDR3 is made up of 15 amino acids.

The V and J genes are TRBV6-2 or TRBV6-3 and TRBJ1-1; D is possibly TRBD1 (5 bases). V lost 4 bases and J lost 1, with 10 bases in between. The germline V gene has CDR1 MNHEY and CDR2 SVGEGT. The CDR3 covers 14 residues. CDR3: CASSFVRENTEAFF. The CDR3 bases are TGTGCCAGCAGTTTCGTCAGGGAGAACACTGAAGCTTTCTTT.

This chain joins TRBV30 and TRBJ1-3, with D perhaps matching TRBD1 (5 bases). Germline V CDR1 and CDR2: GTSNPN, SVGIG (reference sequence). V was shortened by 4 bases and J by 0 bases, with 13 bases between the two germline ends. The CDR3 loop spans 15 amino acids. In nucleotides, the CDR3 is TGTGCCTGGAACCCATACAGGAGCTCTGGAAACACCATATATTTT. It translates to CAWNPYRSSGNTIYF.

The rearrangement links TRBV24-1 to TRBJ2-3; TRBD2 aligns across 7 bases. The CDR3 runs to 18 residues. The J segment lost 3 bases and the V segment lost 9 bases, leaving 20 bases of the junction unmatched. From germline, CDR1 is KGHDR and CDR2 SFDVKD. CDR3 sequence (DNA): TGTGCCACCCGCGGACTAGTCGGAGGTAGGAGTGAGACAGATACGCAGTATTTT. The encoded protein is CATRGLVGGRSETDTQYF.

J is TRBJ1-1 and V is TRBV5-4; D possibly corresponds to TRBD1 (6 bases). The germline V gene has CDR1 SGHNT and CDR2 YYREEE (reference sequence). The CDR3 has 14 amino acids. Trimming pared 4 bases from V and 7 bases from J, leaving 17 bases between. The CDR3 is CASSPDPGHNEAFF. Written as DNA, the CDR3 is TGTGCCAGCAGCCCGGATCCGGGACATAATGAAGCTTTCTTT.

This rearrangement joins TRBV18 to TRBJ2-3; no clear D gene. This CDR3 is built from 12 residues. Germline CDR1 and CDR2: KGHSH and LQKENI. Trimming removed 4 bases at V and 5 bases at J, with 7 bases between. Here the CDR3 DNA reads TGTGCCAGCTCACACGGTAAAGATACGCAGTATTTT. Encoded protein: CASSHGKDTQYF. The full variable domain, rest sourced from reference TRBV18 and TRBJ2-3, is NAGVMQNPRHLVRRRGQEARLRCSPMKGHSHVYWYRQLPEEGLKFMVYLQKENIIDESGMPKERFSAEFPKEGPSILRIQQVVRGDSAAYFCASSHGKDTQYFGPGTRLTVL.

The chain is built from TRBV19 and TRBJ1-2; D may be TRBD1 (5 bases). Trimming left V 7 bases short and J 5 bases short, with 20 bases between. The CDR3 has 15 amino acids. Germline V gene data show CDR1 as LNHDA and CDR2 as SQIVND (reference sequence). The CDR3 loop reads CASMILGDSLYGYTF. The CDR3 DNA is TGTGCCAGTATGATCCTGGGGGACTCCCTGTATGGCTACACCTTC.

The rearrangement links TRBV27 to TRBJ2-5, with D possibly being TRBD1 (5 bases). CDR1 and CDR2 from the germline V gene are MNHEY and SMNVEV (reference sequence). The CDR3 loop spans 14 amino acids. V lost 5 bases to trimming and J lost 0 bases, with 10 bases between them. The CDR3 nucleotides read TGTGCCAGCAGTCTCCTGGACAACCAAGAGACCCAGTACTTC. This encodes CASSLLDNQETQYF.

V usage is TRBV14 and J usage is TRBJ2-7; D not certain. The CDR3 contains 13 residues. V lost 1 base and J 3 bases, leaving 7 bases between the germline ends. Germline V lookup: CDR1 SGHDN, CDR2 FVKESK. The CDR3 sequence is CASSQGAVYEQYF. Here the CDR3 DNA reads TGTGCCAGCAGCCAAGGGGCAGTCTACGAGCAGTACTTC.

The rearrangement joins TRBV29-1 to TRBJ1-4; D unresolved. The germline V gene encodes CDR1 SQVTM and CDR2 ANQGSEA. The CDR3 spans 13 residues. Trimming shortened V by 4 bases and J by 3 bases, and 9 bases separated the two germline ends. CDR3 region: CSVGFHSNEKLFF. The CDR3 DNA reads as TGCAGCGTTGGTTTTCACTCTAATGAAAAACTGTTTTTT. The full variable domain, completed using reference TRBV29-1 and TRBJ1-4, is SAVISQKPSRDICQRGTSLTIQCQVDSQVTMMFWYRQQPGQSLTLIATANQGSEATYESGFVIDKFPISRPNLTFSTLTVSNMSPEDSSIYLCSVGFHSNEKLFFGSGTQLSVL.

The gene calls are TRBV6-5 and TRBJ2-7; perhaps TRBD2 as D (5 bases). The ends were cut back, 6 bases at V and 4 bases at J, with 10 bases in the middle. CDR1 is MNHEY, CDR2 SVGAGI, per germline. CDR3 length: 12 amino acids. DNA for the CDR3: TGTGCCAGCAGGGCCAGCGGTTACGAGCAGTACTTC. Its translation: CASRASGYEQYF.

This clone was detected only once. The genes are TRBV10-3 and TRBJ1-6, with TRBD1 matching 9 bases. After removal of 4 bases from V and 6 bases from J, the junction contained 4 bases not matched to a gene. Looked up from germline, CDR1 is ENHRY and CDR2 is SYGVKD. The CDR3 has 15 amino acids. The CDR3 nucleotides are TGTGCCATCAGTGGTACAGGGGGCCTTAATTCACCCCTCCACTTT. It codes for CAISGTGGLNSPLHF.

The V gene is TRBV4-3, the J gene TRBJ1-1; no reliable D call. Deletions cut 2 bases from V and 5 bases from J, with 9 bases between. Germline V gene sequence: CDR1 LGHNA, CDR2 YSLEER. The CDR3 consists of 13 residues. DNA of the CDR3: TGCGCCAGCAGCCAATTGAGGGAAACTGAAGCTTTCTTT. Translating gives CASSQLRETEAFF.

This rearrangement joins TRBV19 to TRBJ2-7, with 7 bases lining up with TRBD1. Looked up from germline, CDR1 is LNHDA and CDR2 is SQIVND (reference sequence). Trimming took 3 bases from V and 3 from J; bases not matched to a gene: 2. CDR3 length: 13 residues. CDR3 bases: TGTGCCAGTAGTATTTACAGGGGCTACGAGCAGTACTTC. Protein product: CASSIYRGYEQYF.

CDR3 protein: CASSFGTGDHEQYF. The CDR3 region has the DNA TGTGCCAGCAGTTTTGGGACAGGGGACCACGAGCAGTACTTC. The rearrangement uses TRBV28 and TRBJ2-7; 10 bases align to TRBD1. This CDR3 comprises 14 residues. Germline CDR1 reads MDHEN; CDR2 reads SYDVKM. Trimming took 3 bases from V and 5 from J; bases not matched to a gene: 4.

The J gene is TRBJ1-2, the V gene TRBV7-3; TRBD1 might be the D (6 bases). The ends were cut back, 5 bases at V and 6 bases at J, with 13 bases in the middle. Germline CDR1 is SGHTA and CDR2 is FQGTGA. This CDR3 contains 13 residues. DNA for the CDR3: TGTGCCAGCAGCGCCCAGGACAGAAATGGCTACACCTTC. As protein: CASSAQDRNGYTF.